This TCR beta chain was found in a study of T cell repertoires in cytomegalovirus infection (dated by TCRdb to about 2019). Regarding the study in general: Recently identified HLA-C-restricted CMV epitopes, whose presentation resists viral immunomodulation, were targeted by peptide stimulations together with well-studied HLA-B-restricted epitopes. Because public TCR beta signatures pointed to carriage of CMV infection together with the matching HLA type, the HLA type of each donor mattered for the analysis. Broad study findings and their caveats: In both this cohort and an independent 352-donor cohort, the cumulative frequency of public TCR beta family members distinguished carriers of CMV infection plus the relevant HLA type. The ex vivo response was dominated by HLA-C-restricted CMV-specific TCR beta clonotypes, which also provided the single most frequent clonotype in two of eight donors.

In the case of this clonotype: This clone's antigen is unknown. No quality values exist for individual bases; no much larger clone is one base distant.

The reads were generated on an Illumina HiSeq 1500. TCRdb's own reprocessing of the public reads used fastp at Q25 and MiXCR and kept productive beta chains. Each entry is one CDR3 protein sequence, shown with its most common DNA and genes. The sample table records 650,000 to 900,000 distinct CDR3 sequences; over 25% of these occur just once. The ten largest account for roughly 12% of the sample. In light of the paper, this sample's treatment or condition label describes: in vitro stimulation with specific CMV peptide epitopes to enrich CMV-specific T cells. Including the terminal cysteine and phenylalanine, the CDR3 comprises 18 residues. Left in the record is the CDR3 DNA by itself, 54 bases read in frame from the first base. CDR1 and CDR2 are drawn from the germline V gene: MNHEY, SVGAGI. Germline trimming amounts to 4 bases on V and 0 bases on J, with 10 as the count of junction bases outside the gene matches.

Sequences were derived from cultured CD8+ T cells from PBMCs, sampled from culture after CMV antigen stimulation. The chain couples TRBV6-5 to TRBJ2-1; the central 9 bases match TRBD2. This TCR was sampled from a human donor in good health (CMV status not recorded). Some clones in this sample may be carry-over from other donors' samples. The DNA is TGTGCCAGCAGTTCCGGGGGTAGCGGGGGAAGCTCCTACAATGAGCAGTTCTTC. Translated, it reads CASSSGGSGGSSYNEQFF.